The 8 T cell receptor beta chains reported below all come from one sample, sequenced in a study of blood T cell repertoires in COVID-19. Only in-frame clones appear in the TCRdb table, and some are missing; sequencing was by immunoSEQ multiplex PCR. Here the sample spans 200,000 to 250,000 clones, 70% to 85% being singletons. Source material: PBMCs or T cells enriched from blood (not recorded which). All receptors derive from a woman aged 60-75 years who had recovered from COVID-19.

The J gene is TRBJ1-2, the V gene TRBV7-2; no reliable D call. CDR1 and CDR2 (germline): SGHTA, FQGNSA. V gave up 5 bases and J gave up 0 bases, with 19 bases separating them. The CDR3 contains 17 residues. CDR3 nucleotides: TGTGCCAGCAGCGTTAGAGGCTGGTCCCTTTCTAACTATGGCTACACCTTC. Protein sequence: CASSVRGWSLSNYGYTF. Filled out from reference TRBV7-2 and TRBJ1-2, the complete variable domain reads GAGVSQSPSNKVTEKGKDVELRCDPISGHTALYWYRQSLGQGLEFLIYFQGNSAPDKSGLPSDRFSAERTGGSVSTLTIQRTQQEDSAVYLCASSVRGWSLSNYGYTFGSGTRLTVV.

The rearrangement links TRBV24-1 to TRBJ2-2; tentative D call: TRBD1 (6 bases). Per the germline V gene, CDR1 is KGHDR and CDR2 is SFDVKD. The ends were cut back, 0 bases at V and 5 bases at J, with 6 bases in the middle. The CDR3 is 14 residues long. The CDR3 loop is CATSDLTGTGELFF. Written as DNA, the CDR3 is TGTGCCACCAGTGATTTGACAGGGACCGGGGAGCTGTTTTTT.

This clone has just a few counts. The V call is TRBV4-2, the J call TRBJ1-6, with 7 positions matching TRBD1. With V trimmed by 2 bases and J by 9 bases, 7 bases remained unmatched. The CDR3 sequence is 15 residues long. Germline loops: CDR1 LGHNA, CDR2 YNFKEQ. CDR3: CASSQSGQELSPLHF. CDR3 nucleotide sequence: TGTGCCAGCAGCCAATCCGGACAGGAGCTTTCACCCCTCCACTTT.

The rearrangement uses TRBV6-5 and TRBJ2-1, with 8 positions matching TRBD2. CDR1 is MNHEY, CDR2 SVGAGI, per germline. Trimming took 2 bases from V and 4 from J; bases not matched to a gene: 4. The CDR3 is 15 residues long. The CDR3 nucleotides read TGTGCCAGCAGTTACGAGGCGGGGGGTTACAATGAGCAGTTCTTC. Its protein is CASSYEAGGYNEQFF.

This clone was found a few times. This sequence joins TRBV2 and TRBJ2-3; 12 nucleotides agree with TRBD1. CDR3 length equals 16 residues. Looked up from germline, CDR1 is SNHLY and CDR2 is FYNNEI. J was trimmed by 3 bases and V by 6 bases; bases with no gene match: 7. CDR3: CASSRDRGLGTDTQYF. The CDR3 bases are TGTGCCAGCAGCAGGGACAGGGGGCTCGGAACAGATACGCAGTATTTT.

This clone appeared a single time. The chain employs TRBV18 and TRBJ1-5; 7 positions agree with TRBD1. J lost 0 bases, V lost 6 bases, and 14 bases had no gene match. The CDR3 is 18 amino acids. CDR1 is KGHSH and CDR2 is LQKENI in the germline V gene. CDR3 region: CASSPFPTGIYSNQPQHF. The CDR3 nucleotides read TGTGCCAGCTCGCCCTTCCCGACAGGGATTTATAGCAATCAGCCCCAGCATTTT. Together with reference TRBV18 and TRBJ1-5, the CDR3 gives the full variable domain: NAGVMQNPRHLVRRRGQEARLRCSPMKGHSHVYWYRQLPEEGLKFMVYLQKENIIDESGMPKERFSAEFPKEGPSILRIQQVVRGDSAAYFCASSPFPTGIYSNQPQHFGDGTRLSIL.

The chain carries TRBV27 and TRBJ1-4, with 8 bases lining up with TRBD1. V was clipped by 6 bases and J by 8 bases; unmatched bases: 8. CDR1 is MNHEY and CDR2 is SMNVEV in the germline V gene (reference sequence). This CDR3 spans 14 amino acids. CDR3: CASRVQGEGEKLFF. The CDR3 nucleotides read TGTGCCAGCAGGGTACAGGGGGAGGGCGAAAAACTGTTTTTT.

This chain joins TRBV19 and TRBJ1-2; D remains ambiguous. The CDR3 spans 13 residues. V lost 5 bases, J lost 1 base, and 8 bases lay in between. Germline loops: CDR1 LNHDA, CDR2 SQIVND (reference sequence). The CDR3 loop reads CASSVSVNYGYTF. The CDR3 DNA sequence: TGTGCCAGTAGTGTCAGCGTTAACTATGGCTACACCTTC.